This T cell receptor beta chain was obtained from a study of blood T cell repertoires in COVID-19. Germline lookup yields CDR1 SGHVS and CDR2 FQNEAQ. V lost 0 bases, J lost 7 bases, and 13 bases lay in between. The CDR3 is made up of 15 amino acids. Some clones are missing from TCRdb's copy, which holds only in-frame ones; the method was immunoSEQ multiplex PCR. The sample holds some 240,000 clones, approximately 84% seen once. Those who participated ranged in age from roughly 18 to 89 years and resided in about two dozen US areas. This TCR came from a man aged 45 to 65 who had recovered from COVID-19. Sequenced: PBMCs or T cells enriched from blood (not recorded which). The chain couples TRBV7-8 to TRBJ1-5; D is perhaps TRBD1 (6 bases). The chain's CDR3 is CASSLAGAGAQPQHF. CDR3 DNA: TGTGCCAGCAGCTTAGCGGGGGCAGGAGCACAGCCCCAGCATTTT. The full variable domain, in which reference TRBV7-8 and TRBJ1-5 provide the parts outside the CDR3, is GAGVSQSPRYKVAKRGQDVALRCDPISGHVSLFWYQQALGQGPEFLTYFQNEAQLDKSGLPSDRFFAERPEGSVSTLKIQRTQQEDSAVYLCASSLAGAGAQPQHFGDGTRLSIL.